This T cell receptor (beta chain) was recorded in a study of blood T cell repertoires in COVID-19. Study background: Specimens from acute and convalescent COVID-19 originated in the United States, Italy and Spain. PBMCs, B-cell-depleted T cells, or T cells were the source of the cDNA or gDNA that made up the material.

Trimming shortened V by 6 bases and J by 3 bases, and 8 bases separated the two germline ends. CDR3 length: 12 residues. Germline V gene sequence: CDR1 LNHDA, CDR2 SQIVND (reference sequence). The authors' processing: Quantification of nucleated cells was approximated via reference gene primer amplification. This table comes from immunoSEQ multiplex PCR, and its TCRdb copy is limited to in-frame clones, with some not included. V and J calls and clone size are copied from that table; D and trimming were computed from the DNA. The table has roughly 39,000 clones, 79% seen once; the top ten hold 23%. Sequenced input: peripheral blood. The rearrangement uses TRBV19 and TRBJ1-1; D is uncertain. The receptor's source is an older man with acute or convalescent COVID-19. CDR3 protein: CASRNTDTEAFF. CDR3 sequence (DNA): TGTGCCAGTAGGAATACGGACACTGAAGCTTTCTTT.